A selection of T cell receptor beta chains follows, all from one sample in a study of shared clonotypes between healthy human individuals. This table comes from immunoSEQ multiplex PCR, and its TCRdb copy is limited to in-frame clones, with some not included. The sample lists about 1.5 million clones, roughly 96% occurring once. Sequenced input: naive CD4+ T cells sorted from blood. Every receptor here comes from a man aged 25-40 years in good health. The CDR3 runs from the conserved cysteine through the conserved F or W. The D gene is left open where the match is weak. Clone size is given for some rows only: seen once, a few or many times, or a class if the clone is expanded.

d_gene	v_gene	abundance	j_gene	CDR3nt	CDR3aa
TRBD2	TRBV5-1	.	TRBJ2-1	TGCGCCAGCAGCCGGTTAACTAGCGGGAAAGTCGATGAGCAGTTCTTC	CASSRLTSGKVDEQFF
.	TRBV19	.	TRBJ2-2	TGTGCCAGTAGTATCTACGGGGAGCTGTTTTTT	CASSIYGELFF
.	TRBV4-3	.	TRBJ2-3	TGCGCCAGCAGCCAAGGAGTGCAAACCGGTACGCAGTATTTT	CASSQGVQTGTQYF
TRBD1	TRBV9	.	TRBJ1-1	TGTGCCAGCAGCGTAAGTGGACAGGGGGCGGACACTGAAGCTTTCTTT	CASSVSGQGADTEAFF
.	TRBV2	.	TRBJ1-2	TGTGCCAGCAGTGAAGCGGGTGTCCCCCGAGACTATGGCTACACCTTC	CASSEAGVPRDYGYTF
TRBD2	TRBV5-4	once	TRBJ2-1	TGTGCCAGCAGCTTGCGGTGGCTAGCGGGAGGCGAGCAGTTCTTC	CASSLRWLAGGEQFF
.	TRBV7-2	once	TRBJ2-7	TGTGCCAGCAGCTTAGTTTGGAGCGAGCAGTACTTC	CASSLVWSEQYF
TRBD2	TRBV6-1	.	TRBJ2-7	TGTGCCAGCGGACTAGCGGAGAAAATCTACGAGCAGTACTTC	CASGLAEKIYEQYF
TRBD1	TRBV7-3	.	TRBJ2-2	TGTGCCAGCAGCCCCCCGGGACAGGGAGACACCGGGGAGCTGTTTTTT	CASSPPGQGDTGELFF
TRBD2	TRBV28	.	TRBJ2-2	TGTGCCAGCAGTGGGCGCGGACTAGCGAACACCGGGGAGCTGTTTTTT	CASSGRGLANTGELFF
TRBD1	TRBV18	.	TRBJ2-2	TGTGCCAGCTCACCAGGACAGGGAAACACCGGGGAGCTGTTTTTT	CASSPGQGNTGELFF
TRBD2	TRBV29-1	.	TRBJ2-3	TGCAGCGTTGAAGATCGCGGGAGGGCCGGCACAGATACGCAGTATTTT	CSVEDRGRAGTDTQYF
.	TRBV4-3	once	TRBJ1-1	TGCGCCAGCAGCCAAGATGGGGGAGGGAACACTGAAGCTTTCTTT	CASSQDGGGNTEAFF
TRBD1	TRBV11-3	.	TRBJ2-6	TGTGCCAGCAGCCCACTAGGACAGGCAGACCACTCTGGGGCCAACGTCCTGACTTTC	CASSPLGQADHSGANVLTF